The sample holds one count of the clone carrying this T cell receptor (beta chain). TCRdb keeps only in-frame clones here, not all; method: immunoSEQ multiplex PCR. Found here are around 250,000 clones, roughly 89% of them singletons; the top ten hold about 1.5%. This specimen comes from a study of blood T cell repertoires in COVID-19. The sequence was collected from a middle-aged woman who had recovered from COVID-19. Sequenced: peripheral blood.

The CDR3 loop reads CASSSPSDRVGGELFF. The CDR3 DNA reads as TGTGCCAGCAGCTCCCCCTCTGACAGGGTTGGCGGGGAGCTGTTTTTT. The J gene is TRBJ2-2, the V gene TRBV11-3, with 7 bases lining up with TRBD1. The V and J ends lost 4 bases and 7 bases, in that order; junction bases with no gene match: 12. The CDR3 runs to 16 residues. CDR1 and CDR2 (germline): SGHNT, YENEEA.